The subject of this entry is one TCR beta chain. This clone was counted only a few times. Its antigen has not been determined. Per-nucleotide qualities are absent, and no much larger clonotype sits a single base away. From a lookup of the germline V gene, CDR1 and CDR2 are SNHLY and FYNNEI. There are 15 amino acids in the CDR3, from cysteine to phenylalanine inclusive. Only CDR3 DNA remains: 45 bases, in frame from the first base. Trimming accounts for 6 bases at V and 6 bases at J, while the number of junction bases matched to no gene is 11. TCRbeta CDR3 regions were amplified from genomic DNA by means of the immunoSEQ Assay, a bias-controlled multiplex PCR. On the authors' methods: Within the assay, amplification of reference gene primers was used to estimate how many nucleated cells each sample contained. To quantify the absolute abundance of each unique TCRbeta CDR3 rearrangement, sequence reads were collapsed and filtered. For each sample, productive Simpson clonality was calculated as the square root of Simpson's diversity index across productive rearrangements. In its TCRdb copy, this immuneACCESS table keeps in-frame sequences only and misses some clones. Where compared with another copy, unresolved V genes explain less than half of these, and the others have no known cause. V and J calls plus clone size are reproduced from that table; the DNA served to infer D and trimming. The sample table lists 200,000 to 300,000 clones, 84% of them with a count of one. Together, the top ten hold around 2.4% of the sample.

The sample is drawn from a study of blood T cell repertoires in COVID-19 (dated by TCRdb to about 2020). For the wider study: Samples from collaborators originated in the United States, Italy and Spain and spanned both the acute and convalescent phases of COVID-19. The material from the prospective study consisted of cDNA or gDNA derived from T cells, B-cell-depleted T cells, or PBMCs. Deeply sampled blood TCRbeta repertoires from subjects exposed to, actively infected with, or recovered from COVID-19 were included in the dataset. A freely available public database, intended as a resource for researchers studying the immune response to SARS-CoV-2, is where the repertoires were released. The samples were drawn from two sources: the first 160 participants of the ongoing ImmuneRACE study, and over 1,000 subjects contributed by 6 global collaborators. A de-identified subject ID, COVID-19 status, age in years and sex were almost always included in the sample metadata. Where available, HLA class I and class II types were obtained from metadata supplied by the sample provider rather than from assay-based typing. Study-level results and caveats: The amount of clinical and demographic metadata varied by source and participant and was provided uncurated.

Another Seattle source contributed samples from volunteer blood donors who had recovered from COVID-19. The collaborating institutions used their own protocols to collect whole blood in K2EDTA tubes. For TCRbeta analysis, collaborators shipped samples in one of three forms: frozen whole blood, isolated PBMCs, or DNA extracted from either of those sample types. The chain employs TRBV2 and TRBJ2-7, with 10 central nucleotides matching TRBD1. Sequenced material: peripheral blood. This clonotype originated in a man aged 35 to 55 who had recovered from COVID-19. The CDR3 corresponds to CASRPTGTGAPEQYF. The sequenced DNA: TGTGCCAGCAGGCCCACCGGGACAGGGGCGCCCGAGCAGTACTTC.